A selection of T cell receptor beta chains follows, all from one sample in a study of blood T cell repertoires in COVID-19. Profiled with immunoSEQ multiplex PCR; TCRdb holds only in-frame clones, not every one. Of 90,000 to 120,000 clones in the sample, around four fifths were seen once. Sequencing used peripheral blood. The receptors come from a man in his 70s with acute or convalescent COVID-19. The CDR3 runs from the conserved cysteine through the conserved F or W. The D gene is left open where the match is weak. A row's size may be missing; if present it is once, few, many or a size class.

CDR3 DNA: TGTGCCAGCAGCCCTCGGACAGGGGAGCAAGCTTTCTTT
CDR3 protein: CASSPRTGEQAFF
clone size: -
D gene: TRBD1
CDR3 length: 13
V gene: TRBV9
J gene: TRBJ1-1

CDR3 DNA: TGTGCCAGCAGTTACTCCGGGGGGGGCACTGAAGCTTTCTTT
CDR3 protein: CASSYSGGGTEAFF
clone size: few
D gene: -
CDR3 length: 14
V gene: TRBV6-5
J gene: TRBJ1-1

CDR3 DNA: TGTGCCAGCGTTCGGGGGGCTTCCTACAATGAGCAGTTCTTC
CDR3 protein: CASVRGASYNEQFF
clone size: few
D gene: -
CDR3 length: 14
V gene: TRBV28
J gene: TRBJ2-1

CDR3 DNA: TGTGCCAGTAGTAACTTAAACACCGGGGAGCTGTTTTTT
CDR3 protein: CASSNLNTGELFF
clone size: once
D gene: -
CDR3 length: 13
V gene: TRBV19
J gene: TRBJ2-2

CDR3 DNA: TGCGCCAGCAGCTTGGACCCATCCAGCTCTGGAAACACCATATATTTT
CDR3 protein: CASSLDPSSSGNTIYF
clone size: once
D gene: -
CDR3 length: 16
V gene: TRBV5-1
J gene: TRBJ1-3

CDR3 DNA: TGTGCCAGCTCACCTTTGTGGAGGGGTCACCAAGAGACCCAGTACTTC
CDR3 protein: CASSPLWRGHQETQYF
clone size: -
D gene: -
CDR3 length: 16
V gene: TRBV18
J gene: TRBJ2-5

CDR3 DNA: TGTGCCAGCTCACCAGGGGACAGGGGGAAGAGAAACACCATATATTTT
CDR3 protein: CASSPGDRGKRNTIYF
clone size: once
D gene: TRBD1
CDR3 length: 16
V gene: TRBV18
J gene: TRBJ1-3

CDR3 DNA: TGTGCCAGCAGGCCTCACAGTGTCCCTGAAGCTTTCTTT
CDR3 protein: CASRPHSVPEAFF
clone size: -
D gene: -
CDR3 length: 13
V gene: TRBV6-5
J gene: TRBJ1-1

CDR3 DNA: TGTGCCAGCAGTGGCAGCACAGATACGCAGTATTTT
CDR3 protein: CASSGSTDTQYF
clone size: -
D gene: -
CDR3 length: 12
V gene: TRBV6-2/TRBV6-3
J gene: TRBJ2-3

CDR3 DNA: TGTGCTAGTGGTTTGGTAACCGGAGAGACCCAGTACTTC
CDR3 protein: CASGLVTGETQYF
clone size: -
D gene: -
CDR3 length: 13
V gene: TRBV12-5
J gene: TRBJ2-5

CDR3 DNA: TGTGCCAGCAGTGAAGCTAGGAGCCACGAGCAGTACTTC
CDR3 protein: CASSEARSHEQYF
clone size: -
D gene: -
CDR3 length: 13
V gene: TRBV6-1
J gene: TRBJ2-7

CDR3 DNA: TGTGCCAGCAGCTTGGATGGTAGCTCTCCTTCTACAGATACGCAGTATTTT
CDR3 protein: CASSLDGSSPSTDTQYF
clone size: few
D gene: -
CDR3 length: 17
V gene: TRBV5-4
J gene: TRBJ2-3

CDR3 DNA: TGTGCCAGAGGGACCCCGCGGGGTAATTCACCCCTCCACTTT
CDR3 protein: CARGTPRGNSPLHF
clone size: -
D gene: -
CDR3 length: 14
V gene: TRBV5-3
J gene: TRBJ1-6

CDR3 DNA: TGTGCCAGTAGTATTTCAGGGGGCGCTTATCAGCCCCAGCATTTT
CDR3 protein: CASSISGGAYQPQHF
clone size: -
D gene: TRBD1
CDR3 length: 15
V gene: TRBV19
J gene: TRBJ1-5

CDR3 DNA: TGCGCCAGCAGCCAAGGACAGAACAATGAGCAGTTCTTC
CDR3 protein: CASSQGQNNEQFF
clone size: -
D gene: -
CDR3 length: 13
V gene: TRBV5-1
J gene: TRBJ2-1

CDR3 DNA: TGTGCCAGTAGTATGGGACAGGGTGGGTCTTGGACTGAAGCTTTCTTT
CDR3 protein: CASSMGQGGSWTEAFF
clone size: -
D gene: TRBD1
CDR3 length: 16
V gene: TRBV19
J gene: TRBJ1-1

CDR3 DNA: TGTGCCAGCAGCTTAGCTTTGAGTAATTCACCCCTCCACTTT
CDR3 protein: CASSLALSNSPLHF
clone size: -
D gene: -
CDR3 length: 14
V gene: TRBV7-2
J gene: TRBJ1-6

CDR3 DNA: TGTGCCAGCAGCCTAACCTCGGGACAGGGCACCGGGGAGCTGTTTTTT
CDR3 protein: CASSLTSGQGTGELFF
clone size: -
D gene: TRBD1
CDR3 length: 16
V gene: TRBV3-1/TRBV3-2
J gene: TRBJ2-2

CDR3 DNA: TGTGCCAGCAGCCTTTCGGACAGGGAGGGCGAAAAACTGTTTTTT
CDR3 protein: CASSLSDREGEKLFF
clone size: -
D gene: TRBD1
CDR3 length: 15
V gene: TRBV3-1/TRBV3-2
J gene: TRBJ1-4

CDR3 DNA: TGTGCCAGCAGCCAAGAAGACAGGGATGAGCAGTTCTTC
CDR3 protein: CASSQEDRDEQFF
clone size: once
D gene: TRBD1
CDR3 length: 13
V gene: TRBV3-1/TRBV3-2
J gene: TRBJ2-1

CDR3 DNA: TGTGCCAGCAGCGTAGGAACTCCGAAGGAGGAAAAACTGTTTTTT
CDR3 protein: CASSVGTPKEEKLFF
clone size: few
D gene: -
CDR3 length: 15
V gene: TRBV9
J gene: TRBJ1-4

CDR3 DNA: TGTGCCAGCAGCTTTCAAGGAAACACCATATATTTT
CDR3 protein: CASSFQGNTIYF
clone size: -
D gene: -
CDR3 length: 12
V gene: TRBV5-8
J gene: TRBJ1-3

CDR3 DNA: TGTGCCAGCAGTGAATATTCCCTACTGAACACCGGGGAGCTGTTTTTT
CDR3 protein: CASSEYSLLNTGELFF
clone size: -
D gene: -
CDR3 length: 16
V gene: TRBV2
J gene: TRBJ2-2

CDR3 DNA: TGTGCCACCAGTGATCATGGGAGCGGTTTGCCAGATACGCAGTATTTT
CDR3 protein: CATSDHGSGLPDTQYF
clone size: -
D gene: -
CDR3 length: 16
V gene: TRBV24-1
J gene: TRBJ2-3

CDR3 DNA: TGTGCCAGCAGCTTAGCAGCACTGAGTGAAAAACTGTTTTTT
CDR3 protein: CASSLAALSEKLFF
clone size: -
D gene: -
CDR3 length: 14
V gene: TRBV7-2
J gene: TRBJ1-4

CDR3 DNA: TGTGCCAGCAGCTTAGTGGCGGGGGGGCCCGATAGCTCCTACAATGAGCAGTTCTTC
CDR3 protein: CASSLVAGGPDSSYNEQFF
clone size: few
D gene: TRBD2
CDR3 length: 19
V gene: TRBV7-2
J gene: TRBJ2-1

CDR3 DNA: TGTGCCAGCAGTGCCGCGGACAGGGTATTCTCGCCCCAGCATTTT
CDR3 protein: CASSAADRVFSPQHF
clone size: -
D gene: TRBD1
CDR3 length: 15
V gene: TRBV25-1
J gene: TRBJ1-5

CDR3 DNA: TGCAGCGTATCGGACAGTTCCAACACTGAAGCTTTCTTT
CDR3 protein: CSVSDSSNTEAFF
clone size: -
D gene: -
CDR3 length: 13
V gene: TRBV29-1
J gene: TRBJ1-1

CDR3 DNA: TGCGCCAGCAGCTTGGACCGACAGATATACGAGCAGTACTTC
CDR3 protein: CASSLDRQIYEQYF
clone size: few
D gene: -
CDR3 length: 14
V gene: TRBV5-1
J gene: TRBJ2-7

CDR3 DNA: TGTGCCAGCAGCTTACAGGGACAGGGACGGGATGGCTACACCTTC
CDR3 protein: CASSLQGQGRDGYTF
clone size: -
D gene: TRBD1
CDR3 length: 15
V gene: TRBV7-3
J gene: TRBJ1-2

CDR3 DNA: TGTGCCAGCAGTGAGCGCGGGGGAACACCCCTCCACTTT
CDR3 protein: CASSERGGTPLHF
clone size: once
D gene: -
CDR3 length: 13
V gene: TRBV25-1
J gene: TRBJ1-6

CDR3 DNA: TGTGCCAGCAGCGTTGACAGGGTCACTGAAGCTTTCTTT
CDR3 protein: CASSVDRVTEAFF
clone size: few
D gene: TRBD1
CDR3 length: 13
V gene: TRBV5-5
J gene: TRBJ1-1

CDR3 DNA: TGTGCCAGCAGAACAGGGAGTGGCTACACCTTC
CDR3 protein: CASRTGSGYTF
clone size: -
D gene: -
CDR3 length: 11
V gene: TRBV7-9
J gene: TRBJ1-2

CDR3 DNA: TGTGCCAGCAGCAAAGTAGCGGTTCGTTATAATTCACCCCTCCACTTT
CDR3 protein: CASSKVAVRYNSPLHF
clone size: few
D gene: -
CDR3 length: 16
V gene: TRBV21-1
J gene: TRBJ1-6

CDR3 DNA: TGTGCCAGCAGCGTCGGACAGGGGATATACAATGAGCAGTTCTTC
CDR3 protein: CASSVGQGIYNEQFF
clone size: -
D gene: TRBD1
CDR3 length: 15
V gene: TRBV9
J gene: TRBJ2-1

CDR3 DNA: TGTGCCAGCAGGCTACAGGGAGAGTATGGCTACACCTTC
CDR3 protein: CASRLQGEYGYTF
clone size: few
D gene: -
CDR3 length: 13
V gene: TRBV6-5
J gene: TRBJ1-2

CDR3 DNA: TGCAGTGCTAGGGACCGGGGGGGGCAGTTCTTC
CDR3 protein: CSARDRGGQFF
clone size: -
D gene: TRBD2
CDR3 length: 11
V gene: TRBV20-1
J gene: TRBJ2-1

CDR3 DNA: TGTGCCAGTAGTCCTACCGGGACAGGGGCCCACTATGGCTACACCTTC
CDR3 protein: CASSPTGTGAHYGYTF
clone size: few
D gene: TRBD1
CDR3 length: 16
V gene: TRBV19
J gene: TRBJ1-2

CDR3 DNA: TGTGCCAGCAGCCAAGTGGCAGGGGGTGGTGAAAAACTGTTTTTT
CDR3 protein: CASSQVAGGGEKLFF
clone size: -
D gene: TRBD1
CDR3 length: 15
V gene: TRBV3-1/TRBV3-2
J gene: TRBJ1-4

CDR3 DNA: TGCGCCAGCAGCTTGATGGCGGGGATTTGGTACGAGCAGTACTTC
CDR3 protein: CASSLMAGIWYEQYF
clone size: -
D gene: -
CDR3 length: 15
V gene: TRBV5-1
J gene: TRBJ2-7

CDR3 DNA: TGTGCCAGCAGTGAAGGGGCCTCCAGTCAGCCCCAGCATTTT
CDR3 protein: CASSEGASSQPQHF
clone size: few
D gene: -
CDR3 length: 14
V gene: TRBV6-1
J gene: TRBJ1-5

CDR3 DNA: TGTGCCAGCAGCTCTAACAGGGGGAACCCCACTGAAGCTTTCTTT
CDR3 protein: CASSSNRGNPTEAFF
clone size: -
D gene: TRBD1
CDR3 length: 15
V gene: TRBV7-2
J gene: TRBJ1-1

CDR3 DNA: TGTGCCAGCAGCCCCCGCCCGGGGAGCTACGAGCAGTACTTC
CDR3 protein: CASSPRPGSYEQYF
clone size: -
D gene: -
CDR3 length: 14
V gene: TRBV21-1
J gene: TRBJ2-7

CDR3 DNA: TGTGCCAGCAAAAAGGACGGAGGTACGCAGTATTTT
CDR3 protein: CASKKDGGTQYF
clone size: -
D gene: -
CDR3 length: 12
V gene: TRBV12-3/TRBV12-4
J gene: TRBJ2-3

CDR3 DNA: TGTGCCAGCAGCCTCCTGACCGGGGAGCTGTTTTTT
CDR3 protein: CASSLLTGELFF
clone size: -
D gene: -
CDR3 length: 12
V gene: TRBV11-2
J gene: TRBJ2-2

CDR3 DNA: TGTGCCACCAGTGATTTCTTGACAGGGGGAACCGATTCACCCCTCCACTTT
CDR3 protein: CATSDFLTGGTDSPLHF
clone size: -
D gene: TRBD1
CDR3 length: 17
V gene: TRBV24-1
J gene: TRBJ1-6

CDR3 DNA: TGTGCCAGCAGCTTACAGGGGGGATTCCAAGAAACCCAGTACTTC
CDR3 protein: CASSLQGGFQETQYF
clone size: -
D gene: -
CDR3 length: 15
V gene: TRBV7-2
J gene: TRBJ2-5

CDR3 DNA: TGTGCCAGCAGCCAAGATCGTCAGGAAGAGACCCAGTACTTC
CDR3 protein: CASSQDRQEETQYF
clone size: -
D gene: -
CDR3 length: 14
V gene: TRBV3-1/TRBV3-2
J gene: TRBJ2-5

CDR3 DNA: TGTGCCAGCAGTCACCGGGCCAGGGGTGAGCAGTTCTTC
CDR3 protein: CASSHRARGEQFF
clone size: -
D gene: -
CDR3 length: 13
V gene: TRBV12-3/TRBV12-4
J gene: TRBJ2-1

CDR3 DNA: TGTGCCAGTAGTACTGGGTCGGCCGGGTCTTACTATCAGCCCCAGCATTTT
CDR3 protein: CASSTGSAGSYYQPQHF
clone size: once
D gene: -
CDR3 length: 17
V gene: TRBV19
J gene: TRBJ1-5

CDR3 DNA: TGCGCCAGCAGCCGAGGCCGGGTAGAGACCCAGTACTTC
CDR3 protein: CASSRGRVETQYF
clone size: -
D gene: -
CDR3 length: 13
V gene: TRBV5-1
J gene: TRBJ2-5